The next 8 T cell receptor beta chains were all read from a single sample in a study of T cells in Graves' hyperthyroidism and ophthalmopathy (dated by TCRdb to between 2017 and 2020). The library was obtained by multiplex PCR. Sequencing instrument: Illumina HiSeq 2000. Amplification of TCR beta CDR3 regions was carried out from RNA transcripts. A first-round RT-PCR of the TCR CDR3 used the HTBI primer set with the Qiagen OneStep RT-PCR kit. Through fastp at Q25 and MiXCR, TCRdb rebuilt clones from the public reads, retaining in-frame beta chains. Duplicate CDR3 protein sequences are folded into a single record with the most common DNA and genes. For this sample there are approximately 610,000 distinct CDR3 sequences; around 15% appear just once. Together, the top ten hold about 4.5% of the sample. The sample taken for sequencing was blood. These receptors originate from a woman in her forties with Graves' ophthalmopathy.

This clonotype was seen only a few times. V is TRBV20-1 and J is TRBJ1-1; tentatively, D is TRBD1 (5 bases). Trimming took off 4 bases at V and 3 bases at J, with 12 bases between the two ends. The CDR3 runs 13 residues. Germline values: CDR1 DFQATT, CDR2 SNEGSKA (reference sequence). CDR3 region: CSATWQGDTEAFF. The CDR3 DNA is TGCAGTGCTACGTGGCAGGGCGACACTGAAGCTTTCTTT.

This clonotype was seen at least ten times. The V and J genes are TRBV2 and TRBJ1-2; D is uncertain. Per the germline V gene, CDR1 is SNHLY and CDR2 is FYNNEI. The CDR3 sequence is 12 residues long. The V end lost 3 bases, the J end lost 4 bases, and 6 bases lay between the germline ends. The CDR3 DNA sequence: TGTGCCAGCAGTGAGGACTTCTATGGCTACACCTTC. Translation gives CASSEDFYGYTF.

The chain links TRBV4-1 to TRBJ2-2; D is possibly TRBD1 (6 bases). Per germline, CDR1 MGHRA and CDR2 YSYEKL. The CDR3 is 17 residues long. Trimming took 2 bases from V and 0 from J, leaving 13 bases between them. The CDR3 loop is CASSQSPGTTNTGELFF. Written as DNA, the CDR3 is TGCGCCAGCAGCCAATCCCCCGGGACAACGAACACCGGGGAGCTGTTTTTT.

This clonotype was detected ten times or more. CDR3 nucleotides: TGTGCCAGCAGCAGGACAGGGACGCAAGAGACCCAGTACTTC. It encodes CASSRTGTQETQYF. The chain is built from TRBV28 and TRBJ2-5; 8 positions agree with TRBD1. Looked up from germline, CDR1 is MDHEN and CDR2 is SYDVKM. This CDR3 has 14 amino acids. With 6 bases clipped from V and 2 bases from J, the junction kept 5 bases outside the gene matches.

The gene calls are TRBV7-9 and TRBJ1-2; D is uncertain. The CDR3 extends over 13 amino acids. CDR1 is SEHNR, CDR2 FQNEAQ, per germline (reference sequence). V shed 5 bases and J shed 3 bases, with 10 bases lying between them. The CDR3 here is CASSPEEDYGYTF. The CDR3 DNA sequence: TGTGCCAGCAGCCCGGAAGAGGACTATGGCTACACCTTC.

This clonotype was observed many times. The rearrangement joins TRBV19 to TRBJ2-7; tentative D call: TRBD1 (6 bases). The CDR3 covers 14 residues. Trimming removed 3 bases at V and 5 bases at J, with 14 bases between. The V gene's germline CDR1 is LNHDA and CDR2 SQIVND (reference sequence). Written as DNA, the CDR3 is TGTGCCAGTAGTATCATCCACAGGGATGACGAGCAGTACTTC. Its protein is CASSIIHRDDEQYF.

This clonotype was seen many times. The chain employs TRBV20-1 and TRBJ2-7; no clear D gene. CDR3 length: 12 amino acids. V was shortened by 7 bases and J by 7 bases, with 17 bases between the two germline ends. The germline CDR1 and CDR2 sequences are DFQATT and SNEGSKA (reference sequence). CDR3 sequence (DNA): TGCAGTGGTAGTTCATCCGGAATTGAGCAGTACTTC. This translates into CSGSSSGIEQYF.

This clonotype was seen many times. The V call is TRBV6-2 or TRBV6-3, the J call TRBJ1-2; D uncertain. Germline V gene lookup returns CDR1 MNHEY and CDR2 SVGEGT. The CDR3 loop spans 13 amino acids. V lost 8 bases and J 4 bases, leaving 14 bases between the germline ends. DNA for the CDR3: TGTGCCAGCCAGGAATATGGAACCTATGGCTACACCTTC. Amino acids: CASQEYGTYGYTF.